This section outlines one T cell receptor (beta chain) sequence together with its context. This sample is part of a study of blood T cell repertoires in COVID-19. Overall study context: The United States, Italy and Spain provided the acute and convalescent COVID-19 samples. T cells, B-cell-depleted T cells, or PBMCs provided the cDNA or gDNA that served as material.

In the original processing: Researchers report that nucleated cell counts were estimated from reference gene primer amplification. The method was immunoSEQ multiplex PCR; TCRdb's version includes in-frame clones alone and lacks a portion of them. That table is the source of V, J and clone size, and D and trimming were worked out from the DNA. The repertoire has 45,000 to 55,000 clones, around 68% of them found once; the top ten carry about 9.1%. Trimming left V 5 bases short and J 0 bases short, with 14 bases between. CDR1 and CDR2 from the germline V gene are MDHEN and SYDVKM. The length of the CDR3 is 15 residues.

This clonotype was obtained from a woman in her 70s with acute or convalescent COVID-19. The chain combines TRBV28 with TRBJ2-7; tentatively, D is TRBD2 (6 bases). Sequencing used peripheral blood. Written as DNA, the CDR3 is TGTGCCAGCAGTATCAACTCAGCGGGCTCCTACGAGCAGTACTTC. It encodes CASSINSAGSYEQYF.